Presented here are 5 T cell receptor beta chains from one specimen sequenced in a study of cytomegalovirus exposure and HLA in healthy donors. Amplification used 60 Vbeta primers and 13 Jbeta primers. Data came from immunoSEQ multiplex PCR; TCRdb stores just in-frame clones and leaves some out. The table has roughly 150,000 clones, roughly 80% seen once. Specimen: PBMCs. These receptors were collected from a male donor in good health and CMV-seronegative.

V gene TRBV5-1 combines with J gene TRBJ2-3; 8 bases agree with TRBD2. This CDR3 spans 17 amino acids. Germline V gene lookup returns CDR1 SGHRS and CDR2 YFSETQ. The V segment lost 4 bases and the J segment 1 base; nucleotides outside the gene matches: 11. CDR3 coding DNA: TGCGCCAGCAGCCCAGTCGGGAGGGGTTCTGGCACAGATACGCAGTATTTT. This codes for CASSPVGRGSGTDTQYF.

In its sample, this clone was seen once. The gene calls are TRBV2 and TRBJ1-1, with 7 nucleotides matching TRBD1. Germline V gene data show CDR1 as SNHLY and CDR2 as FYNNEI. The CDR3 has 14 amino acids. V lost 8 bases to trimming and J lost 14 bases; unmatched junction nucleotides: 20. CDR3 amino acids: CASSTRGQGFKPFF. CDR3 DNA: TGTGCCAGCTCCACTAGGGGGCAGGGGTTCAAGCCGTTCTTT.

This clone has more than one count but fewer than ten. The chain carries TRBV6-6 and TRBJ1-4; D gene unclear. Germline V gene sequence: CDR1 MNHNY, CDR2 SVGAGI (reference sequence). The germline V and J ends were trimmed by 6 bases and 5 bases, with 13 bases remaining between them. The CDR3 has 14 amino acids. CDR3 region: CASSSLEWNEKLFF. CDR3 nucleotide sequence: TGTGCCAGCAGCTCCCTTGAGTGGAATGAAAAACTGTTTTTT.

The rearrangement uses TRBV4-1 and TRBJ2-1; 10 bases are a match to TRBD2. This CDR3 has 17 residues. Trimming cost V 0 bases and J 2 bases; bases outside gene matches: 4. The germline CDR1 and CDR2 sequences are MGHRA and YSYEKL. CDR3 sequence (DNA): TGCGCCAGCAGCCAAGAACCGAGCGGGGGGGCCTACAATGAGCAGTTCTTC. Translated: CASSQEPSGGAYNEQFF.

This sequence joins TRBV7-2 and TRBJ1-1, with D unresolved. This CDR3 is 13 amino acids long. Trimming shortened V by 5 bases and J by 0 bases, and 7 bases separated the two germline ends. In germline, CDR1 is SGHTA, CDR2 FQGNSA. CDR3 DNA sequence: TGTGCCAGCAGCCCCACGGTGAACACTGAAGCTTTCTTT. This sequence encodes CASSPTVNTEAFF.